Listed here is a single T cell receptor beta chain. As yet, its antigen is unknown. This entry belongs to a study of cytomegalovirus exposure and HLA in healthy donors. Profiled with immunoSEQ multiplex PCR; TCRdb holds only in-frame clones, not every one. The data hold 200,000 to 250,000 clones, with 80% to 95% observed a single time. The study, taken as a whole, reports: In vitro assays verified that three CMV-associated chains recognized CMV antigens specifically.

The CDR3 is 15 amino acids. The V end lost 0 bases, the J end lost 6 bases, and 12 bases lay between the germline ends. Germline V gene lookup returns CDR1 LNHNV and CDR2 YYDKDF (reference sequence). The clonotype comes from a woman younger than 35 in good health and CMV-seronegative. The chain couples TRBV15 to TRBJ1-5; no firm D call. The sequenced sample consisted of PBMCs. CDR3 amino acids: CATSREGRRGQPQHF. In DNA form, the CDR3 reads TGTGCCACCAGCAGAGAAGGACGGCGGGGTCAGCCCCAGCATTTT.